What follows are 2 T cell receptor beta chains derived from one specimen sequenced in a study of blood T cells in healthy people across ages. A second PCR of roughly 7 to 11 cycles used a sample-barcoded 5' primer and a J-beta primer mix. TCRdb ran MiXCR on the 5' RACE reads and lists one entry per CDR3 protein. The sample contains 540,000 or so distinct CDR3 sequences, around 50% of which appear only once. The sequencing input was blood. The receptors come from a man at least 80 years old in good health.

V usage is TRBV20-1 and J usage is TRBJ1-1; D perhaps matches TRBD1 (5 bases). V dropped 1 base and J dropped 5 bases, with 11 bases sitting between them. This CDR3 is 13 amino acids long. Germline CDR1 DFQATT, CDR2 SNEGSKA (reference sequence). The CDR3, as DNA: TGCAGTGCTAGAGTAGGGGTTTGGACTGAAGCTTTCTTT. This gives the protein CSARVGVWTEAFF.

This clonotype was observed a handful of times. V usage is TRBV7-9 and J usage is TRBJ2-3, with D tentatively TRBD2 (5 bases). This CDR3 region has 16 residues. V was shortened by 2 bases and J by 6 bases, with 18 bases between the two germline ends. The V gene's germline CDR1 is SEHNR and CDR2 FQNEAQ (reference sequence). The CDR3 nucleotides are TGTGCCAGCAGCTTATATCGGACGGATAGGAGGGATACGCAGTATTTT. This encodes CASSLYRTDRRDTQYF.